A single sample is the source of the 7 T cell receptor beta chains below, sequenced in a study of T-cell memory formation after mild COVID-19. Each CDR3 protein is one row after TCRdb ran MiXCR on the 5' RACE reads. The data contain 470,000 or so distinct CDR3 sequences, approximately 23% of them singletons. Material: PBMCs or a T cell subset sorted from them (not recorded which). The receptors were sampled from an adult woman who had mild COVID-19 (a few samples of this study predate the infection). Cell type and time point are not known.

This clonotype was observed a few times. This chain connects TRBV3-1 to TRBJ2-7; possible D gene TRBD2, 5 bases. CDR1 is LGHDT and CDR2 is YNNKEL in the germline V gene (reference sequence). This CDR3 has 15 amino acids. Trimming stripped 3 bases from V and 7 bases from J, with 19 bases between. This chain's CDR3 is CASSHGGKPPYEQYF. CDR3 DNA: TGTGCCAGCAGCCACGGAGGCAAGCCCCCTTATGAGCAGTACTTC.

In this sample, this clonotype turned up a few times. The V and J genes are TRBV5-4 and TRBJ2-7; D gene ambiguous. Trimming shortened V by 0 bases and J by 2 bases, and 3 bases separated the two germline ends. Germline V gene data show CDR1 as SGHNT and CDR2 as YYREEE (reference sequence). This CDR3 is built from 12 residues. CDR3 DNA sequence: TGTGCCAGCAGCTTGGAAGCCTACGAGCAGTACTTC. Translated: CASSLEAYEQYF.

The gene calls are TRBV27 and TRBJ2-1, with TRBD2 matching over 8 bases. Germline-derived CDR1 and CDR2 are MNHEY and SMNVEV (reference sequence). The V gene end was trimmed by 10 bases and the J gene end by 3 bases; junction bases not matched to a gene: 8. This CDR3 region has 14 residues. CDR3 residues: CATTGLGDYNEQFF. DNA for the CDR3: TGTGCCACTACGGGACTAGGAGACTACAATGAGCAGTTCTTC.

This clonotype occurred many times. The chain uses TRBV24-1 and TRBJ2-2; 9 nucleotides line up with TRBD2. V lost 7 bases, J lost 3 bases, and 2 bases stayed unmatched. The V gene's germline CDR1 is KGHDR and CDR2 SFDVKD. This CDR3 contains 14 residues. CDR3 sequence reads: CATRRGGDTGELFF. The CDR3 nucleotides are TGTGCCACCAGGCGGGGGGGTGACACCGGGGAGCTGTTTTTT.

This sequence joins TRBV11-2 and TRBJ1-2, with TRBD1 as a possible D gene (5 bases). Trimming took 3 bases from V and 2 from J, leaving 10 bases between them. The CDR3 is 14 amino acids. Germline V lookup: CDR1 SGHAT, CDR2 FQNNGV. The DNA of the CDR3 is TGTGCCAGCAGCTTCGAGAGGGGCAACTATGGCTACACCTTC. Translation gives CASSFERGNYGYTF.

The genes are TRBV6-5 and TRBJ1-1; the D gene is possibly TRBD1 (5 bases). CDR1 and CDR2 (germline): MNHEY, SVGAGI. The CDR3 consists of 20 residues. V lost 2 bases and J lost 11, with 36 bases in between. CDR3 sequence (DNA): TGTGCCAGCAGTTACGTGGACACTCTTTGGTTGCGGGCTTCTCACTCGGAGGCTTTCTTT. Translation gives CASSYVDTLWLRASHSEAFF.

This clonotype was observed a few times. This chain joins TRBV4-3 and TRBJ2-7; D uncertain. Trimming pared 5 bases from V and 5 bases from J, leaving 16 bases between. The CDR3 is 14 residues long. Germline lookup yields CDR1 LGHNA and CDR2 YSLEER. The CDR3 spells CASSVGGSIDEQYF. The CDR3, as DNA: TGCGCCAGCAGCGTTGGTGGGTCGATCGACGAGCAGTACTTC.